This TCR beta chain is drawn from a study of blood T cell repertoires in COVID-19. Germline-derived CDR1 and CDR2 are SGHRS and YFSETQ. V was clipped by 4 bases and J by 6 bases, with 11 bases between them. The CDR3 has 13 residues. The data were produced by immunoSEQ multiplex PCR, yet TCRdb's version contains in-frame clones alone and is incomplete. Here the sample spans more than 95,000 clones, less than 85% being singletons. The V call is TRBV5-1, the J call TRBJ1-5; D perhaps matches TRBD1 (5 bases). The sequencing input was peripheral blood. The TCR comes from a man over 45 with acute or convalescent COVID-19. In DNA, the CDR3 is TGCGCCAGCAGCCTCGAGGGACTTCAGCCCCAGCATTTT. Translated, it gives CASSLEGLQPQHF.